This T cell receptor (beta chain) was obtained from a study of CXCR3-negative and CXCR3-positive naive CD8 T cells. The TRB cDNA libraries were prepared by 5' RACE with UMI labels. From the 5' RACE reads, TCRdb lists one entry per CDR3 protein and no DNA. The sample table sets out roughly 24,000 distinct CDR3 sequences. Sequenced sample: naive CXCR3- CD8+ T cells from blood. The subset: CD45RO-CCR7+CD27+CD95- naive CD8+ T cells lacking CXCR3 (TNR3-). The TCR sequence derives from a human donor in good health. Some clones in this sample may be carry-over from other donors' samples.

The CDR3 spells CASSLEGREAFYEQYF. The chain carries TRBV7-2 and TRBJ2-7; TCRdb's D gene call, TRBD1, goes unchecked for lack of DNA. Germline CDR1 and CDR2: SGHTA and FQGNSA. The CDR3 runs 16 residues.